The 13 T cell receptor beta chains below come from one sample, sequenced in a study of T cell responses to AZD1222 COVID-19 vaccine. Method: immunoSEQ multiplex PCR; TCRdb's copy keeps in-frame clones and lacks some. The sample shows roughly 50,000 clones, just over 85% of them seen only once. Sequencing used peripheral blood, obtained 28 days after the second AZD1222 dose. These receptors originate from an adult who received the AZD1222 COVID-19 vaccine.

V usage is TRBV5-1 and J usage is TRBJ2-2; the D gene is possibly TRBD1 (7 bases). The length of the CDR3 is 14 residues. In germline, CDR1 is SGHRS, CDR2 YFSETQ. Trimming left V 7 bases short and J 5 bases short, with 15 bases between. The CDR3 loop reads CASWGDSWTGELFF. In DNA form, the CDR3 reads TGCGCCAGCTGGGGGGACAGTTGGACCGGGGAGCTGTTTTTT.

V and J are TRBV5-1 and TRBJ2-5, with D tentatively TRBD2 (6 bases). Germline V lookup: CDR1 SGHRS, CDR2 YFSETQ. The CDR3 runs to 15 residues. Trimming took 4 bases from V and 1 from J, leaving 14 bases between them. CDR3 in amino acids: CASSGGASAQETQYF. The CDR3 region has the DNA TGCGCCAGCAGCGGTGGGGCTAGCGCCCAAGAGACCCAGTACTTC.

The CDR3 protein is CASSQLPGTGFGETQYF. DNA for the CDR3: TGCGCCAGCAGTCAATTACCGGGGACAGGGTTTGGAGAGACCCAGTACTTC. V gene TRBV23-1 combines with J gene TRBJ2-5; 9 bases line up with TRBD1. TRBV23-1 is reported as an ORF; its role is uncertain. The CDR3 is 17 amino acids. The ends lost 1 base at V and 4 bases at J; junction bases unmatched: 10.

The chain has TRBV5-5 and TRBJ1-1, with 8 nucleotides matching TRBD1. This CDR3 region has 13 residues. J was trimmed by 0 bases and V by 9 bases; bases with no gene match: 4. In germline, CDR1 is SGHKS, CDR2 YYEKEE (reference sequence). The CDR3 is CAIGQGMNTEAFF. CDR3 in DNA: TGTGCCATCGGACAGGGAATGAACACTGAAGCTTTCTTT.

V usage is TRBV24-1 and J usage is TRBJ2-7; 9 bases map to TRBD1. The germline CDR1 and CDR2 sequences are KGHDR and SFDVKD. This CDR3 contains 16 residues. V gave up 4 bases and J gave up 2 bases; unmatched junction bases: 8. The CDR3 protein is CATSDSGGTGPYEQYF. The CDR3 nucleotides read TGTGCCACCAGTGACTCCGGCGGGACAGGGCCCTACGAGCAGTACTTC.

This clone was seen once. The rearrangement uses TRBV12-3 or TRBV12-4 and TRBJ1-1; D not certain. Trimming left V 3 bases short and J 1 base short, with 6 bases between. The CDR3 extends over 13 amino acids. The CDR3 nucleotides read TGTGCCAGCAGTTTTTCGGCGAACACTGAAGCTTTCTTT. It translates to CASSFSANTEAFF.

The chain links TRBV10-3 to TRBJ2-1; no firm D call. V was cut by 8 bases and J by 2 bases, with 10 bases left in between. Germline-derived CDR1 and CDR2 are ENHRY and SYGVKD. The CDR3 consists of 13 residues. DNA for the CDR3: TGTGCCATCGCCGGCGGAACCTACAATGAGCAGTTCTTC. As protein: CAIAGGTYNEQFF.

The chain joins TRBV5-5 to TRBJ1-6; possible D gene TRBD1, 5 bases. Trimming took 0 bases from V and 7 from J, leaving 14 bases between them. The CDR3 length is 16 residues. Germline CDR1 SGHKS, CDR2 YYEKEE (reference sequence). The CDR3 DNA follows: TGTGCCAGCAGCTTGGCCCAGCAGGGTGTGAATTCACCCCTCCACTTT. Protein sequence: CASSLAQQGVNSPLHF.

CDR3: CASSSGQGTDTQYF. Here the CDR3 DNA reads TGTGCCAGTAGTTCGGGACAAGGCACAGATACGCAGTATTTT. This sequence joins TRBV19 and TRBJ2-3; a weak D match, TRBD1 (6 bases). This CDR3 has 14 residues. The germline V and J ends were trimmed by 5 bases and 1 base, with 10 bases remaining between them. Looked up from germline, CDR1 is LNHDA and CDR2 is SQIVND (reference sequence).

This clone has only a few counts. The V gene is TRBV27, the J gene TRBJ2-2, with D tentatively TRBD2 (5 bases). V was trimmed by 3 bases and J by 14 bases, leaving 10 bases between them. The length of the CDR3 is 11 residues. Germline assignment: CDR1 MNHEY and CDR2 SMNVEV (reference sequence). The CDR3 reads CASSFGVRLFF. CDR3 nucleotides: TGTGCCAGCAGTTTCGGGGTACGACTGTTTTTT.

The sample holds a few counts of this clone. This chain links TRBV27 with TRBJ1-3; D remains ambiguous. From germline, CDR1 is MNHEY and CDR2 SMNVEV (reference sequence). V gave up 6 bases and J gave up 0 bases, with 12 bases separating them. There are 15 residues in the CDR3. The CDR3 loop reads CASSSDAFSGNTIYF. The CDR3 bases are TGTGCCAGCAGCTCGGACGCCTTCTCTGGAAACACCATATATTTT.

This sequence joins TRBV11-2 and TRBJ2-7; D is unclear. Trimming stripped 5 bases from V and 4 bases from J, with 9 bases between. The CDR3 runs to 12 residues. CDR1 is SGHAT and CDR2 is FQNNGV in the germline V gene. The CDR3 nucleotides are TGTGCCAGCAGCGGCTTCTCTTACGAGCAGTACTTC. This translates into CASSGFSYEQYF. Looking up the rest from reference TRBV11-2 and TRBJ2-7 gives the full variable domain: EAGVAQSPRYKIIEKRQSVAFWCNPISGHATLYWYQQILGQGPKLLIQFQNNGVVDDSQLPKDRFSAERLKGVDSTLKIQPAKLEDSAVYLCASSGFSYEQYFGPGTRLTVT.

This chain connects TRBV28 to TRBJ2-2; 7 bases map to TRBD1. CDR3 length equals 15 residues. Germline CDR1 reads MDHEN; CDR2 reads SYDVKM. The J segment lost 4 bases and the V segment lost 7 bases, leaving 9 bases of the junction unmatched. The CDR3 DNA sequence: TGTGCCAGCACCCTAGGGGGCTATGGCACCGGGGAGCTGTTTTTT. This sequence encodes CASTLGGYGTGELFF.